Following are 17 T cell receptor beta chains from one sample sequenced in a study of cytomegalovirus exposure and HLA in healthy donors. PCR amplification relied on 60 Vbeta primers (plus 13 Jbeta primers). Method: immunoSEQ multiplex PCR; TCRdb's copy keeps in-frame clones and lacks some. The table lists 200,000 to 250,000 clones, around 80% of them singletons, with approximately 0.62% in the top ten. The sequenced sample consisted of PBMCs. The source is a woman in her thirties or forties in good health and CMV-seronegative.

The chain couples TRBV30 to TRBJ2-1; the D is unclear. V was pared by 2 bases and J by 0 bases, with 5 bases between. There are 13 residues in the CDR3. Germline CDR1 GTSNPN, CDR2 SVGIG (reference sequence). The CDR3 DNA is TGTGCCTGGAGTCACGGCTCCTACAATGAGCAGTTCTTC. It encodes CAWSHGSYNEQFF.

V and J are TRBV29-1 and TRBJ2-5; perhaps TRBD1 as D (6 bases). Near its end, the DNA agrees better with TRBJ2-7, so the J call may be wrong. CDR3 length: 17 residues. CDR1 is SQVTM, CDR2 ANQGSEA, per germline. CDR3 DNA: TGCAGCGTTGAATTCCAGAAACCGGGACACCCTACCTACGAGCAGTACTTC. The encoded protein is CSVEFQKPGHPTYEQYF.

V gene TRBV7-2 combines with J gene TRBJ1-1; 9 positions match TRBD1. CDR1 is SGHTA, CDR2 FQGNSA, per germline. The CDR3 runs 13 residues. After removal of 5 bases from V and 3 bases from J, the junction contained 1 base not matched to a gene. The CDR3 region has the DNA TGTGCCAGCAGCAGGGACAGGGACACTGAAGCTTTCTTT. It encodes CASSRDRDTEAFF.

The chain links TRBV28 to TRBJ2-7; 7 bases line up with TRBD1. With 10 bases clipped from V and 1 base from J, the junction kept 7 bases outside the gene matches. The germline V gene has CDR1 MDHEN and CDR2 SYDVKM. CDR3 size: 13 residues. The CDR3 loop reads CATSRGQSYEQYF. The CDR3 DNA sequence: TGTGCCACCTCAAGGGGACAGTCCTACGAGCAGTACTTC.

The rearrangement joins TRBV6-1 to TRBJ1-1; D ambiguous. Trimming cost V 5 bases and J 1 base, with 14 bases left between them. This CDR3 spans 15 amino acids. Germline V gene lookup returns CDR1 MNHNS and CDR2 SASEGT. The CDR3 loop is CASSNHKTSNTEAFF. The CDR3 DNA follows: TGTGCCAGCAGTAACCATAAAACTTCGAACACTGAAGCTTTCTTT.

The V call is TRBV14, the J call TRBJ2-2; 10 nucleotides line up with TRBD1. V was clipped by 1 base and J by 7 bases; unmatched bases: 3. CDR1 and CDR2 from the germline V gene are SGHDN and FVKESK. The CDR3 runs to 15 residues. The CDR3 sequence is CASSQGQGAGGELFF. As DNA, the CDR3 is TGTGCCAGCAGCCAAGGACAGGGGGCCGGCGGGGAGCTGTTTTTT.

The genes are TRBV7-2 and TRBJ2-7; 11 bases line up with TRBD1. The junction had 2 bases not matched to a gene; V was cut back by 5 bases and J by 2 bases. From germline, CDR1 is SGHTA and CDR2 FQGNSA. This CDR3 is built from 14 residues. The CDR3 here is CASSQGQGAYEQYF. CDR3 nucleotides: TGTGCCAGCAGCCAGGGACAGGGGGCCTACGAGCAGTACTTC.

This clone came up once. The CDR3 loop reads CASSVTQNSNTGELFF. The CDR3 bases are TGTGCCAGCAGCGTGACACAGAACTCGAACACCGGGGAGCTGTTTTTT. The chain has TRBV9 and TRBJ2-2; the D is unclear. The CDR3 is 16 amino acids. Germline V gene data show CDR1 as SGDLS and CDR2 as YYNGEE. V was trimmed by 2 bases and J by 0 bases, leaving 11 bases between them.

This rearrangement joins TRBV7-2 to TRBJ2-3; 7 positions match TRBD2. From germline, CDR1 is SGHTA and CDR2 FQGNSA. V lost 2 bases to trimming and J lost 4 bases; unmatched junction nucleotides: 9. The CDR3 covers 16 residues. CDR3 in amino acids: CASSLPGGSRADTQYF. The DNA for the CDR3 is TGTGCCAGCAGCTTACCTGGCGGGAGTAGGGCAGATACGCAGTATTTT.

The J gene is TRBJ1-2, the V gene TRBV30; 8 positions match TRBD1. The CDR3 sequence is 15 residues long. Losses at the gene ends were 3 bases for V and 5 bases for J; bases not matched to a gene: 11. Germline V gene sequence: CDR1 GTSNPN, CDR2 SVGIG (reference sequence). As DNA, the CDR3 is TGTGCCTGGAGCACCCCCCGGACAGGGCTTTATGGCTACACCTTC. Amino acid sequence: CAWSTPRTGLYGYTF. Looking up the rest from reference TRBV30 and TRBJ1-2 gives the full variable domain: SQTIHQWPATLVQPVGSPLSLECTVEGTSNPNLYWYRQAAGRGLQLLFYSVGIGQISSEVPQNLSASRPQDRQFILSSKKLLLSDSGFYLCAWSTPRTGLYGYTFGSGTRLTVV.

The rearrangement uses TRBV4-2 and TRBJ1-2; 10 bases line up with TRBD1. There are 15 residues in the CDR3. With V trimmed by 1 base and J by 6 bases, 5 bases remained unmatched. The V gene's germline CDR1 is LGHNA and CDR2 YNFKEQ. This chain's CDR3 is CASSQGDRGYDGYTF. The CDR3 DNA reads as TGTGCCAGCAGCCAAGGGGACAGGGGATATGATGGCTACACCTTC.

The sample holds one count of this clone. Written as DNA, the CDR3 is TGTGCCAGCAGAGAGGGGGGGGAGGGGAACACTGAAGCTTTCTTT. Residues: CASREGGEGNTEAFF. The chain employs TRBV6-1 and TRBJ1-1; D might be TRBD1 (6 bases). CDR3 size: 15 residues. From germline, CDR1 is MNHNS and CDR2 SASEGT. V was shortened by 6 bases and J by 1 base, with 15 bases between the two germline ends.

V and J are TRBV5-5 and TRBJ1-2; no definite D call. CDR1 and CDR2 from the germline V gene are SGHKS and YYEKEE (reference sequence). V lost 5 bases to trimming and J lost 4 bases, with 12 bases between them. CDR3 length: 13 amino acids. For the CDR3, the DNA is TGTGCCAGCAGAACGAGCGGGCCCTATGGCTACACCTTC. Translated, it gives CASRTSGPYGYTF.

This chain links TRBV9 with TRBJ2-2; the match to TRBD2 covers 7 bases. The V gene end was trimmed by 4 bases and the J gene end by 4 bases; junction bases not matched to a gene: 10. The CDR3 covers 16 residues. From germline, CDR1 is SGDLS and CDR2 YYNGEE. CDR3 coding DNA: TGTGCCAGCAGCCCGCATAAGCGGGGTATCACCGGGGAGCTGTTTTTT. Amino acid sequence: CASSPHKRGITGELFF.

This chain joins TRBV30 and TRBJ1-5; D perhaps matches TRBD1 (5 bases). Germline-derived CDR1 and CDR2 are GTSNPN and SVGIG (reference sequence). The CDR3 runs to 14 residues. Between the trimmed V and J ends, which lost 6 bases and 0 bases, there was a span of 12 bases. For the CDR3, the DNA is TGTGCCTGTGATGACAGTCATAGCAATCAGCCCCAGCATTTT. This gives the protein CACDDSHSNQPQHF.

The rearrangement links TRBV2 to TRBJ1-6; possible D gene TRBD1, 5 bases. Germline assignment: CDR1 SNHLY and CDR2 FYNNEI. The germline V and J ends were trimmed by 1 base and 7 bases, with 11 bases remaining between them. CDR3 length equals 15 residues. CDR3 coding DNA: TGTGCCAGCAGTGAAGGGGGCCTTACCAATTCACCCCTCCACTTT. It specifies CASSEGGLTNSPLHF.

The gene calls are TRBV27 and TRBJ1-2, with 7 positions matching TRBD1. CDR3 size: 12 residues. CDR1 MNHEY and CDR2 SMNVEV come from the germline V gene (reference sequence). Germline trimming cut 4 bases from V and 5 bases from J; bases unmatched to any gene: 1. Written as DNA, the CDR3 is TGTGCCAGCAGTTCGGGACAGTATGGCTACACCTTC. It translates to CASSSGQYGYTF.